What follows are 7 T cell receptor beta chains derived from one specimen sequenced in a study of human T cells and chemical hapten exposure. The time point is: pre-sensitization, week 0. Treatment indicated: therapeutic diphenylcyclopropenone sensitization with weekly scalp DPC. TCRdb reprocessed the RACE reads via MiXCR and lists one record per CDR3 protein. Found here are 85,000 to 130,000 distinct CDR3 sequences, more than 10% of them singletons; the top ten hold over 1.5%. The sample in question was whole blood, obtained in connection with sensitization to the hapten diphenylcyclopropenone (DPC). The source is a woman aged 50 to 60 with alopecia areata. Some clones in this sample may be carry-over from other donors' samples.

The chain combines TRBV12-3 or TRBV12-4 with TRBJ2-5; a possible D gene is TRBD2 (6 bases). Trimming removed 6 bases from V and 2 bases from J, with 10 bases in between. This CDR3 is 13 amino acids long. In nucleotides, the CDR3 is TGTGCCAGCAGGGGAGGATCACAAGAGACCCAGTACTTC. This encodes CASRGGSQETQYF.

The V call is TRBV20-1, the J call TRBJ1-4; no firm D call. V was trimmed by 2 bases and J by 7 bases, leaving 8 bases between them. Germline CDR1 and CDR2: DFQATT and SNEGSKA (reference sequence). There are 12 residues in the CDR3. The CDR3 DNA reads TGCAGTGCTAGAAACGCAGGTGAAAAACTGTTTTTT. Translation gives CSARNAGEKLFF.

This sequence joins TRBV20-1 and TRBJ1-1; 7 nucleotides line up with TRBD1. The germline V gene encodes CDR1 DFQATT and CDR2 SNEGSKA (reference sequence). There are 14 residues in the CDR3. Losses at the gene ends were 4 bases for V and 0 bases for J; bases not matched to a gene: 5. In nucleotides, the CDR3 is TGCAGTGCTAATTCGGACAGGCTGAACACTGAAGCTTTCTTT. As protein: CSANSDRLNTEAFF.

This clonotype was recorded at least ten times. This rearrangement joins TRBV6-6 to TRBJ1-6; 8 nucleotides align to TRBD1. The V and J ends lost 6 bases and 13 bases, in that order; junction bases with no gene match: 11. The CDR3 sequence is 14 residues long. Germline loops: CDR1 MNHNY, CDR2 SVGAGI (reference sequence). In DNA, the CDR3 is TGTGCCAGCAGCCAGCAGGGGGCTGGGCGGCCCCTCCACTTT. It specifies CASSQQGAGRPLHF.

There are a few counts of this clonotype. This chain uses TRBV7-6 with TRBJ2-5; TRBD2 matches at 7 bases. From germline, CDR1 is SGHVS and CDR2 FNYEAQ. J lost 0 bases, V lost 3 bases, and 1 base had no gene match. CDR3 size: 14 residues. CDR3 nucleotides: TGTGCCAGCAGCTTGGGGGGGAACCAAGAGACCCAGTACTTC. Residues: CASSLGGNQETQYF.

The chain couples TRBV7-6 to TRBJ2-1, with a tentative D call TRBD2 (6 bases). CDR1 and CDR2 from the germline V gene are SGHVS and FNYEAQ. V lost 4 bases and J lost 7, with 11 bases in between. This CDR3 comprises 13 residues. CDR3 DNA: TGTGCCAGCAGCTCGGACTACGAGAATGAGCAGTTCTTC. Translating gives CASSSDYENEQFF.

This clonotype was counted only a few times. This chain uses TRBV7-9 with TRBJ2-5; D is unresolved. The germline V gene has CDR1 SEHNR and CDR2 FQNEAQ (reference sequence). CDR3 size: 12 residues. Trimming removed 2 bases at V and 7 bases at J, with 8 bases between. The CDR3 loop is CASSLPESTQYF. The CDR3 DNA sequence: TGTGCCAGCAGCTTACCGGAGTCGACCCAGTACTTC.